A selection of T cell receptor beta chains follows, all from one sample in a study of T-cell reconstitution after alpha-beta-depleted transplantation in children. TCRdb ran MiXCR on the PCR reads and lists one entry per CDR3 protein. Among a few hundred thousand distinct CDR3 sequences listed, about a tenth were seen once. Sequenced here: PBMCs from the stem cell graft donor, sampled from the stem cell graft. These receptors were collected from a human donor who donated a stem cell graft to a child with acute lymphoblastic leukemia. Each CDR3 is given with its conserved first and last residue. Fields, in order: D gene, J gene, clone size, V gene, CDR3 DNA, CDR3 protein. D genes are given only for firm matches. Part of the rows lack a size; the others show once, few, many or a class for expanded clones.

- TRBJ2-2 many TRBV15 TGTGCCACCAGCAGAAACCTGCCTGGTCCCTTCAACGCTATTAAAAGCGGGGAGCTGTTTTTT CATSRNLPGPFNAIKSGELFF
TRBD2 TRBJ2-1 - TRBV7-3 TGTGCCAGCAGCAAAGGGACTAGCGGGATCGAAGGGCAGTTCTTC CASSKGTSGIEGQFF
- TRBJ2-5 many TRBV6-2/TRBV6-3 TGTGCCAGCAGTTCCCCCTGGTCTATTGAAGAGACCCAGTACTTC CASSSPWSIEETQYF
TRBD1 TRBJ1-1 few TRBV4-3 TGCGCCAGCAGCCTCCGGACAGGTTCGGCTTTCTTT CASSLRTGSAFF
TRBD2 TRBJ2-3 many TRBV5-1 TGCGCCAGCAGCACAGGACTAGCGGGAGCCGTAGATACGCAGTATTTT CASSTGLAGAVDTQYF
TRBD2 TRBJ2-3 few TRBV4-3 TGCGCCAGCAGCCAAGGAAGCGGGATTAGCACAGATACGCAGTATTTT CASSQGSGISTDTQYF
- TRBJ2-7 many TRBV7-9 TGTGCCAGCAGATATCCCCTGGGTTACGAGCAGTACTTC CASRYPLGYEQYF
TRBD1 TRBJ2-3 - TRBV12-3/TRBV12-4 TGTGCCAGCAGTAGACAGGGGCACACAGATACGCAGTATTTT CASSRQGHTDTQYF
- TRBJ1-5 many TRBV9 TGTGCCAGCAGCCCGGGACAACATCAGCCCCAGCATTTT CASSPGQHQPQHF
- TRBJ2-1 few TRBV5-5 TGTGCCAGCAGCCACTGGGGGGGCAAGGATGAGCAGTTCTTC CASSHWGGKDEQFF
- TRBJ2-2 few TRBV27 TGTGCCAGCAGTTTGGGGGGACAACAGAACACCGGGGAGCTGTTTTTT CASSLGGQQNTGELFF
- TRBJ2-5 many TRBV2 TGTGCCAGCATGAGGGAGGCGGTGAGGACCCAGTACTTC CASMREAVRTQYF
- TRBJ1-3 few TRBV5-1 TGCGCCAGCGCCCTAGGGGAAGGGTCTGGAAACACCATATATTTT CASALGEGSGNTIYF
- TRBJ2-7 - TRBV12-3/TRBV12-4 TGTGCCAGCAGTGATACCCGGAGTTCCTACGAGCAGTACTTC CASSDTRSSYEQYF
- TRBJ1-1 few TRBV5-8 TGTGCCAGCAGCTTCCCGAACACTGAAGCTTTCTTT CASSFPNTEAFF
- TRBJ2-1 few TRBV12-3/TRBV12-4 TGTGCCAGCAGTTTGGGGGGACTTCGAGGGAGTGAGCAGTTCTTC CASSLGGLRGSEQFF
- TRBJ1-4 - TRBV27 TGTGCCAGCAGTTCCGACAGCCGGAGTAATGAAAAACTGTTTTTT CASSSDSRSNEKLFF